This T cell receptor (beta chain) was sequenced during a study of T cells in Graves' hyperthyroidism and ophthalmopathy. Overall study results and limits: Clonotypes that were expanded in thyroid above 0.001 mostly appeared in blood too.

This CDR3 region has 14 residues. Germline assignment: CDR1 LGHNA and CDR2 YNFKEQ. V gave up 1 base and J gave up 6 bases, with 11 bases separating them. Exclusion criteria comprised uncontrolled infection, other autoimmune disease, pregnancy or lactation. Clinical symptoms, serum thyroxine, TRAb, thyroid ultrasound and orbital computed tomography established diagnosis. Isolation of PBMCs was performed on about 10 ml fresh peripheral blood. In regard to this clonotype: Its specificity is not known.

It was RNA transcripts that yielded the amplified TCR beta CDR3 regions. The primer set for the first-round RT-PCR of the TCR CDR3 was HTBI. MiXCR, run by TCRdb on the multiplex PCR reads, gives a single entry per CDR3 protein. The sample records about 380,000 distinct CDR3 sequences, approximately 14% being singletons. This TCR was recovered from a woman aged 55-69 years with Graves' hyperthyroidism. V and J are TRBV4-2 and TRBJ2-3; D is undetermined. The sample comprised blood. The CDR3 here is CASSQGPTGDTQYF. The DNA of the CDR3 is TGTGCCAGCAGCCAAGGTCCCACTGGGGATACGCAGTATTTT.